Presented here are 22 T cell receptor beta chains from one specimen sequenced in a study of blood T cell repertoires in COVID-19. The repertoire was sequenced with immunoSEQ multiplex PCR; TCRdb's copy has only in-frame clones and lacks some. The repertoire consists of 320,000 or so clones, with around nine tenths occurring once and the leading ten covering about 5%. Specimen: PBMCs or T cells enriched from blood (not recorded which). These TCRs come from a man in his fifties or sixties who had recovered from COVID-19.

The gene calls are TRBV5-1 and TRBJ2-3; D might be TRBD1 (5 bases). Trimming shortened V by 0 bases and J by 4 bases, and 12 bases separated the two germline ends. The CDR3 is 15 amino acids. Germline V gene data show CDR1 as SGHRS and CDR2 as YFSETQ. The CDR3 sequence is CASSLAGRGADTQYF. CDR3 DNA: TGCGCCAGCAGCTTGGCCGGAAGGGGCGCAGATACGCAGTATTTT.

The chain combines TRBV7-9 with TRBJ2-1; 12 positions agree with TRBD2. Germline V CDR1 and CDR2: SEHNR, FQNEAQ (reference sequence). There are 16 residues in the CDR3. The J segment lost 3 bases and the V segment lost 6 bases, leaving 6 bases of the junction unmatched. CDR3 loop: CASRQTSGSVYNEQFF. The CDR3 nucleotides read TGTGCCAGCAGGCAGACTAGCGGGAGTGTCTACAATGAGCAGTTCTTC.

This clone was observed a handful of times. The V gene is TRBV9, the J gene TRBJ1-3, with 11 positions matching TRBD1. Germline V gives CDR1 SGDLS, CDR2 YYNGEE. The CDR3 covers 17 residues. V gave up 4 bases and J gave up 1 base; unmatched junction bases: 7. CDR3 protein: CASSLGQGASSGNTIYF. CDR3 DNA: TGTGCCAGCAGCCTTGGACAGGGGGCTAGTTCTGGAAACACCATATATTTT.

V is TRBV18 and J is TRBJ2-7; D may be TRBD2 (6 bases). Trimming cost V 3 bases and J 2 bases, with 14 bases left between them. The germline V gene encodes CDR1 KGHSH and CDR2 LQKENI. The CDR3 has 15 residues. The CDR3 region is CASSPGGTGPYEQYF. The CDR3 DNA is TGTGCCAGCTCACCGGGAGGAACAGGCCCCTACGAGCAGTACTTC. The full variable domain, with the rest looked up from reference TRBV18 and TRBJ2-7, is NAGVMQNPRHLVRRRGQEARLRCSPMKGHSHVYWYRQLPEEGLKFMVYLQKENIIDESGMPKERFSAEFPKEGPSILRIQQVVRGDSAAYFCASSPGGTGPYEQYFGPGTRLTVT.

The chain combines TRBV7-3 with TRBJ2-2; possible D gene TRBD1, 6 bases. Germline assignment: CDR1 SGHTA and CDR2 FQGTGA. With 1 base removed from V and 7 bases from J, the gap between germline ends came to 10 bases. The CDR3 is made up of 14 amino acids. CDR3 coding DNA: TGTGCCAGCAGCTTAATGGGGGCTGGCGGGGAGCTGTTTTTT. Its protein is CASSLMGAGGELFF.

This chain uses TRBV19 with TRBJ1-3; 7 bases map to TRBD1. From germline, CDR1 is LNHDA and CDR2 SQIVND (reference sequence). This CDR3 region has 17 residues. J lost 0 bases, V lost 5 bases, and 10 bases had no gene match. The CDR3 sequence: CASSPQRTGRSGNTIYF. The CDR3 bases are TGTGCCAGTAGTCCACAAAGGACAGGCCGCTCTGGAAACACCATATATTTT. The full variable domain, in which reference TRBV19 and TRBJ1-3 provide the parts outside the CDR3, is DGGITQSPKYLFRKEGQNVTLSCEQNLNHDAMYWYRQDPGQGLRLIYYSQIVNDFQKGDIAEGYSVSREKKESFPLTVTSAQKNPTAFYLCASSPQRTGRSGNTIYFGEGSWLTVV.

V gene TRBV11-3 combines with J gene TRBJ2-6; the D is unclear. This CDR3 is 13 amino acids long. Trimming took off 5 bases at V and 8 bases at J, with 10 bases between the two ends. Germline assignment: CDR1 SGHNT and CDR2 YENEEA. In nucleotides, the CDR3 is TGTGCCAGCAGCCCTGTCTCCTCCAACGTCCTGACTTTC. Its translation is CASSPVSSNVLTF.

This clone was observed a single time. The V gene is TRBV7-8, the J gene TRBJ2-2; D not resolved. Germline CDR1 SGHVS, CDR2 FQNEAQ. The CDR3 runs to 15 residues. The V and J ends lost 1 base and 3 bases respectively, with 9 bases between them. As DNA, the CDR3 is TGTGCCAGCAGCTTAGGTCGGAGCTACACCGGGGAGCTGTTTTTT. It translates to CASSLGRSYTGELFF.

The chain employs TRBV28 and TRBJ2-1; TRBD2 matches at 8 bases. J lost 8 bases, V lost 4 bases, and 4 bases had no gene match. Germline CDR1 is MDHEN and CDR2 is SYDVKM. The CDR3 is made up of 13 amino acids. The CDR3 is CASSSSGRDEQFF. The CDR3 region has the DNA TGTGCCAGCAGTTCCAGCGGGAGAGATGAGCAGTTCTTC.

The chain couples TRBV28 to TRBJ1-5; TRBD1 might be the D (5 bases). CDR1 and CDR2 from the germline V gene are MDHEN and SYDVKM. The CDR3 length is 14 residues. V was trimmed by 2 bases and J by 6 bases, leaving 11 bases between them. Here the CDR3 DNA reads TGTGCCAGCAGTTTACTCAGGGATATTCAGCCCCAGCATTTT. This sequence encodes CASSLLRDIQPQHF.

This chain connects TRBV9 to TRBJ2-7; TRBD2 aligns across 7 bases. Unmatched junction bases numbered 8, after V lost 1 base and J lost 7 bases. Germline CDR1 SGDLS, CDR2 YYNGEE. This CDR3 region has 14 residues. CDR3 region: CASSVSAGAQEQYF. The CDR3 DNA follows: TGTGCCAGCAGCGTATCTGCGGGAGCACAGGAGCAGTACTTC.

The V and J genes are TRBV6-5 and TRBJ2-7; 7 bases map to TRBD1. J lost 2 bases, V lost 5 bases, and 9 bases had no gene match. Germline V gene data show CDR1 as MNHEY and CDR2 as SVGAGI. This CDR3 contains 15 residues. This CDR3 reads CASSLGTVVAYEQYF. The DNA for the CDR3 is TGTGCCAGCAGTCTCGGGACAGTTGTAGCCTACGAGCAGTACTTC.

This clone occurred once. The chain links TRBV27 to TRBJ2-7, with TRBD2 as a possible D gene (6 bases). Germline V gene sequence: CDR1 MNHEY, CDR2 SMNVEV (reference sequence). Deletions cut 0 bases from V and 3 bases from J, with 12 bases between. CDR3 length equals 15 residues. The CDR3 is CASSLSIAVNYEQYF. CDR3 in DNA: TGTGCCAGCAGTTTATCGATAGCGGTTAACTACGAGCAGTACTTC.

This clone was counted a single time. The rearrangement uses TRBV4-3 and TRBJ2-1; TRBD2 matches at 8 bases. After removal of 1 base from V and 3 bases from J, the junction contained 11 bases not matched to a gene. The CDR3 has 18 residues. CDR1 and CDR2 from the germline V gene are LGHNA and YSLEER. The CDR3 DNA reads as TGCGCCAGCAGCCAAGCTTTGTCGAGCGGGAGTCTCTACAATGAGCAGTTCTTC. This codes for CASSQALSSGSLYNEQFF.

V usage is TRBV28 and J usage is TRBJ1-3; perhaps TRBD1 as D (6 bases). The germline V gene encodes CDR1 MDHEN and CDR2 SYDVKM. V was shortened by 8 bases and J by 0 bases, with 17 bases between the two germline ends. This CDR3 is built from 16 residues. CDR3 coding DNA: TGTGCCAGCGGGGGGGCAGGGCCCAGCTCTGGAAACACCATATATTTT. It yields the protein CASGGAGPSSGNTIYF.

As DNA, the CDR3 is TGTGCTAGTGGTTTGGCCATATCGACTAGGGCACCCGCCGGGGAGCTGTTTTTT. Amino acids: CASGLAISTRAPAGELFF. The rearrangement uses TRBV12-5 and TRBJ2-2; D may be TRBD2 (6 bases). V lost 1 base, J lost 6 bases, and 21 bases lay in between. CDR3 length equals 18 residues. Germline CDR1 is LGHNT and CDR2 is FRNRAP.

The CDR3 reads CATSGSVSGSGEQFF. CDR3 bases: TGTGCCACCAGTGGTTCCGTTAGCGGGAGTGGTGAGCAGTTCTTC. V usage is TRBV24-1 and J usage is TRBJ2-1; TRBD2 aligns across 9 bases. Germline V gene lookup returns CDR1 KGHDR and CDR2 SFDVKD. The junction had 10 bases not matched to a gene; V was cut back by 5 bases and J by 9 bases. The CDR3 spans 15 residues.

V and J are TRBV5-1 and TRBJ2-1, with TRBD2 identical over 12 bases. This CDR3 comprises 17 residues. Trimming removed 3 bases from V and 5 bases from J; junction bases left unmatched: 9. Germline V gene sequence: CDR1 SGHRS, CDR2 YFSETQ. CDR3 residues: CASSSGLAGRSNNEQFF. CDR3 sequence (DNA): TGCGCCAGCAGCTCCGGACTAGCGGGACGAAGTAACAATGAGCAGTTCTTC. Drawing the rest from reference TRBV5-1 and TRBJ2-1, the complete variable domain is KAGVTQTPRYLIKTRGQQVTLSCSPISGHRSVSWYQQTPGQGLQFLFEYFSETQRNKGNFPGRFSGRQFSNSRSEMNVSTLELGDSALYLCASSSGLAGRSNNEQFFGPGTRLTVL.

This clone was detected only a few times. This chain joins TRBV7-6 and TRBJ2-3, with TRBD2 matching over 7 bases. Germline V gene lookup returns CDR1 SGHVS and CDR2 FNYEAQ. The CDR3 extends over 17 amino acids. J gave up 5 bases and V 5 bases, and 16 bases lay outside the gene matches. CDR3 protein: CASSLRPPRERGDTQYF. The CDR3 DNA reads as TGTGCCAGCAGCCTTCGTCCGCCGCGCGAGCGGGGAGATACGCAGTATTTT.

This CDR3 reads CASRQELQGRNGYTF. The CDR3 coding sequence is TGTGCCAGCAGACAAGAACTACAGGGGCGTAATGGCTACACCTTC. This chain connects TRBV6-5 to TRBJ1-2; 7 bases are a match to TRBD1. Germline CDR1 MNHEY, CDR2 SVGAGI. The V segment lost 6 bases and the J segment 6 bases; nucleotides outside the gene matches: 13. This CDR3 contains 15 residues.

This clone was counted between two and nine times. The chain carries TRBV3-1 (or the pseudogene TRBV3-2) and TRBJ2-3; maybe TRBD2 (6 bases). Germline assignment: CDR1 LGHDT and CDR2 YNNKEL (reference sequence). This CDR3 is built from 16 residues. The V end was cut by 0 bases, the J end by 3 bases, with 13 bases between. The DNA of the CDR3 is TGTGCCAGCAGCCAAGATCGGGGGTTACGAACAGATACGCAGTATTTT. It yields the protein CASSQDRGLRTDTQYF.

This rearrangement joins TRBV15 to TRBJ1-1; TRBD1 matches at 7 bases. The V gene's germline CDR1 is LNHNV and CDR2 YYDKDF (reference sequence). Trimming removed 4 bases from V and 7 bases from J; junction bases left unmatched: 6. CDR3 length equals 13 residues. CDR3 in DNA: TGTGCCACCAGCAAAAGACAGGGCGTTGAAGCTTTCTTT. It specifies CATSKRQGVEAFF.